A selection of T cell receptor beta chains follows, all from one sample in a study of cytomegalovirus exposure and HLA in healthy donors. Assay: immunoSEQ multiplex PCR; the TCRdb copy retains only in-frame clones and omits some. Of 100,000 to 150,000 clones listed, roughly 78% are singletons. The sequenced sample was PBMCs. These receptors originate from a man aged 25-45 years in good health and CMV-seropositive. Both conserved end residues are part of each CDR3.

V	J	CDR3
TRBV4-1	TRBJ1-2	CASSQESGTSNYGYTF
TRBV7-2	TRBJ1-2	CASSFSAGPSLGYTF
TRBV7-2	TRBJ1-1	CASSLQGRGNTEAFF
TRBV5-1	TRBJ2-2	CASSSSGGETGELFF
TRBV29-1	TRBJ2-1	CSVDRGNEQFF
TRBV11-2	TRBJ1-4	CASSLTTGRKLFF
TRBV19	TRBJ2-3	CASRRAPSTDTQYF
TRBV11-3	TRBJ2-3	CASSLLGGKGQYF
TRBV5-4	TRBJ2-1	CASSLAGQGFDEQFF
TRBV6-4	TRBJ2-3	CASSPPQGPTDTQYF
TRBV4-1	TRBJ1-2	CASSQKGTGDYGYTF
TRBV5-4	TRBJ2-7	CASSLSPGSDYEQYF
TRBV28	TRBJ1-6	CASRLQGNSPLHF
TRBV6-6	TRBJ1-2	CASSAAGGLYGYTF
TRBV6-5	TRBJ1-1	CASSYLKATGDTEAFF
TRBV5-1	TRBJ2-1	CASSSTSGGPYNEQFF
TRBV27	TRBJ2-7	CASSFSGTGRYEQYF
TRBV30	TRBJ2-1	CAWSVWGGEQFF
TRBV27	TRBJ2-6	CASSRLDRNAGANGLTF
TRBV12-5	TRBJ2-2	CASGLGGGTGELFF
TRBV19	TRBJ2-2	CASSSRQGMTGELFF
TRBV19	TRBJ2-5	CASSSRDIQETQYF
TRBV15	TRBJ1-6	CATSRGPTPGTVSSYNSPLHF
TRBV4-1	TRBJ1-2	CASSPAGTVANYGYTF
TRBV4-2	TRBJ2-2	CASSPDRVAGELFF
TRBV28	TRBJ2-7	CASRLGGTPYEQYF
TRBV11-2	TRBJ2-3	CASSLGRGGPHTDTQYF
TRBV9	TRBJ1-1	CASSVVDSFNTEAFF
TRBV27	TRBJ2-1	CASSHSTGTFSYNEQFF
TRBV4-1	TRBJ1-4	CASSKIGQLNEKLFF
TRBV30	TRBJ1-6	CAWSVLGTANSPLHF
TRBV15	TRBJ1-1	CATSGTPNTEAFF
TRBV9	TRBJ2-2	CASRQGRTGELFF
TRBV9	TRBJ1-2	CASSDGTGYQEYGYTF
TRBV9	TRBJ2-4	CASSVDGGGPSIQYF
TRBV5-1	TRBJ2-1	CASSFVAGGTYNEQFF
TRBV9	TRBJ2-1	CASSVSGTSGGAVEQFF
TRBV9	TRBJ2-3	CASSVGAGGGGGDTQYF
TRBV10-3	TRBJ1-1	CATRVQTGGDTEAFF
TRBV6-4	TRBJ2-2	CASTPGAGGDTGELFF
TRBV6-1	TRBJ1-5	CASSPEGEWYQPQHF
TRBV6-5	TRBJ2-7	CASSRAGGRSYEQYF
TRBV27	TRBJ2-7	CASSYSRQGAYEQYF
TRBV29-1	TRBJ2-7	CSVAVQDEQYF
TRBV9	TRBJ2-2	CASSVGGRGELFF
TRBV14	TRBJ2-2	CASSLWTVMNTGELFF
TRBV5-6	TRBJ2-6	CASSLGGPSSGANVLTF
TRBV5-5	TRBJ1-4	CASSLPPGEKLFF
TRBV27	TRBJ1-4	CASSPLFSGQKDEKLFF
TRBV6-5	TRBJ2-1	CASSSRQGALGEQFF
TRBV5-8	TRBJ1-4	CASRKGWTNEKLFF
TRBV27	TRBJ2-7	CASSLLEGEQYF
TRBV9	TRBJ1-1	CASSPTNTEAFF
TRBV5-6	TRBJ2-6	CASSLRGPAGANVLTF
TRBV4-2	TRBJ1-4	CASSQGGGINEKLFF
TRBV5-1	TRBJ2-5	CASSFLTEETQYF
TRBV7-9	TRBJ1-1	CASSLDSYTEAFF
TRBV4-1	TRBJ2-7	CASSQTGGEQYF
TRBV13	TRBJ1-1	CATRGQSNTEAFF